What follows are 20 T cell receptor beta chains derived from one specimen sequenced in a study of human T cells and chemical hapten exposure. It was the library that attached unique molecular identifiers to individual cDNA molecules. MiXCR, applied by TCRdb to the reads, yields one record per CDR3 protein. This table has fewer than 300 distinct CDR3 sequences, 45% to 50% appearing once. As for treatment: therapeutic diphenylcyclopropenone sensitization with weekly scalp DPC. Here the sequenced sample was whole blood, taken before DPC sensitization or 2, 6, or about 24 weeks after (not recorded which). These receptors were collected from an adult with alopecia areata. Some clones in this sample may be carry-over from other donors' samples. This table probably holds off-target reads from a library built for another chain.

The CDR3 nucleotides read TGTGCCAGCAGCCCGGGACAGTTTGGCACGCAGTATTTT. Translation gives CASSPGQFGTQYF. The rearrangement joins TRBV7-2 to TRBJ2-3, with 7 bases that match TRBD1. Per germline, CDR1 SGHTA and CDR2 FQGNSA. V lost 5 bases and J lost 9; bases outside the gene matches: 8. This CDR3 is 13 amino acids long.

CDR3 DNA sequence: TGTGCCAGCAGTAATACAGGGGGCAGCTCCTATGGCTACACCTTC. The encoded protein is CASSNTGGSSYGYTF. The V gene is TRBV27, the J gene TRBJ1-2, with 9 bases lining up with TRBD1. V trimming: 5 bases; J trimming: 4 bases; junction bases outside the gene matches: 8. The germline gives CDR1 MNHEY, CDR2 SMNVEV (reference sequence). The CDR3 runs 15 residues.

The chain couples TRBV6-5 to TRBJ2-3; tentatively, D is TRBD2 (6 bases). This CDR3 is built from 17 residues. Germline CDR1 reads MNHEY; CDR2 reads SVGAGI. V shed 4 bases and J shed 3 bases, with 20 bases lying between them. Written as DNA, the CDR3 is TGTGCCAGCAGTTGGAACCCGACGGGAGACGGGACAGATACGCAGTATTTT. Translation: CASSWNPTGDGTDTQYF.

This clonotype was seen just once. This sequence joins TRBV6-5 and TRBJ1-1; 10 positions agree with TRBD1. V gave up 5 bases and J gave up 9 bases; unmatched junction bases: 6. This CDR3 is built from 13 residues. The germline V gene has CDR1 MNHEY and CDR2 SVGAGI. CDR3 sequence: CASSPRDRGQAFF. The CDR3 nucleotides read TGTGCCAGCAGTCCCCGGGACAGGGGCCAAGCTTTCTTT.

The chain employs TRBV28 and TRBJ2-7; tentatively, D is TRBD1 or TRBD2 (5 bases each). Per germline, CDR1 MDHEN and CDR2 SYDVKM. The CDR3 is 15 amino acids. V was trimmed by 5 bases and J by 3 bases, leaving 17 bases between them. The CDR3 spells CASSETGTADYEQYF. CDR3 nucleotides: TGTGCCAGCAGTGAGACCGGGACGGCAGACTACGAGCAGTACTTC. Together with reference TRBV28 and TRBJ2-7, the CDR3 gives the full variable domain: DVKVTQSSRYLVKRTGEKVFLECVQDMDHENMFWYRQDPGLGLRLIYFSYDVKMKEKGDIPEGYSVSREKKERFSLILESASTNQTSMYLCASSETGTADYEQYFGPGTRLTVT.

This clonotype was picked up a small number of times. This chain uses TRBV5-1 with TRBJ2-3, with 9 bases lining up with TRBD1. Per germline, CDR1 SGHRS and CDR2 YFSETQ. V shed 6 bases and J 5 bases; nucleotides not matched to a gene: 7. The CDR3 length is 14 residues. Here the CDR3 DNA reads TGCGCCAGCACTATACAGGGGGCCGGAGATACGCAGTATTTT. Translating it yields CASTIQGAGDTQYF.

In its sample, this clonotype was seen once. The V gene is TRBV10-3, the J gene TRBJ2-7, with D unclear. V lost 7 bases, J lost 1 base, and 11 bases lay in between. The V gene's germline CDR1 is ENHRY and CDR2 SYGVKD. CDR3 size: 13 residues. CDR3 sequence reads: CAINAASSYEQYF. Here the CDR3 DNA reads TGTGCCATCAATGCAGCGTCATCCTACGAGCAGTACTTC.

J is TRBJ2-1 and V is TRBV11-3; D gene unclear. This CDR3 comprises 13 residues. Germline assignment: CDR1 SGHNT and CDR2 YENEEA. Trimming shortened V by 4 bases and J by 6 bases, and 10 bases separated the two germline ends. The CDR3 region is CASSYQRANEQFF. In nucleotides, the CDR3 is TGTGCCAGCAGCTATCAACGCGCCAATGAGCAGTTCTTC. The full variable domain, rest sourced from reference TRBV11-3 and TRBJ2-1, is EAGVVQSPRYKIIEKKQPVAFWCNPISGHNTLYWYLQNLGQGPELLIRYENEEAVDDSQLPKDRFSAERLKGVDSTLKIQPAELGDSAVYLCASSYQRANEQFFGPGTRLTVL.

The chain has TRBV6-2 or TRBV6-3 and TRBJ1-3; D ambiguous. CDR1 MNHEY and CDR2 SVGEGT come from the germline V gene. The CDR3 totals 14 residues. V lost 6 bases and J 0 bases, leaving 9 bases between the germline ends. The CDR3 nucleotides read TGTGCCAGCAGCACCACAATCTCTGGAAACACCATATATTTT. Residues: CASSTTISGNTIYF.

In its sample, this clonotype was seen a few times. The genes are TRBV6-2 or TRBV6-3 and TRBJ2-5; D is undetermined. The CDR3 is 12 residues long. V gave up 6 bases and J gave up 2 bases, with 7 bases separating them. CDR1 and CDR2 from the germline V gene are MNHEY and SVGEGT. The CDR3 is CASRDTQETQYF. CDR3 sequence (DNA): TGTGCCAGCAGGGATACACAAGAGACCCAGTACTTC.

CDR3 residues: CSVDTDSYEQYF. The CDR3 nucleotides read TGCAGCGTTGATACGGATTCCTACGAGCAGTACTTC. The V and J genes are TRBV29-1 and TRBJ2-7; D is ambiguous. Trimming pared 3 bases from V and 1 base from J, leaving 7 bases between. The germline V gene encodes CDR1 SQVTM and CDR2 ANQGSEA. This CDR3 is built from 12 residues.

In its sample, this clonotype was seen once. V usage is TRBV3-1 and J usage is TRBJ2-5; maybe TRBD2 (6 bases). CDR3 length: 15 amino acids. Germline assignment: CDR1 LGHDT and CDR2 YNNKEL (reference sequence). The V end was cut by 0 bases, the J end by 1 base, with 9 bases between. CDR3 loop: CASSQDLTSQETQYF. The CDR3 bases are TGTGCCAGCAGCCAAGATCTGACTAGCCAAGAGACCCAGTACTTC.

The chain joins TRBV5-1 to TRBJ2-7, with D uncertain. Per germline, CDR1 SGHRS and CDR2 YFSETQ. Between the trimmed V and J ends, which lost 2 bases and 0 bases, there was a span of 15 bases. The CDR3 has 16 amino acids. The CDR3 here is CASSFSTGHLSYEQYF. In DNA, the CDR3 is TGCGCCAGCAGCTTTTCTACCGGTCATCTCTCCTACGAGCAGTACTTC.

The CDR3 sequence is CASSPYTDTQYF. For the CDR3, the DNA is TGTGCCAGCTCACCATACACAGATACGCAGTATTTT. The genes are TRBV18 and TRBJ2-3; D remains unclear. V was clipped by 2 bases and J by 2 bases, with 2 bases between them. CDR1 and CDR2 (germline): KGHSH, LQKENI. The CDR3 has 12 amino acids.

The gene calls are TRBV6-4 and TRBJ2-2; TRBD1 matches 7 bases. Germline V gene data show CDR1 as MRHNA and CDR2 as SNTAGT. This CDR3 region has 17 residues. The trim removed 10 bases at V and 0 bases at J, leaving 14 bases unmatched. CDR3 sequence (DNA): TGTGCCACTTGGGAAATCACAGGGGTCCCGAACACCGGGGAGCTGTTTTTT. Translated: CATWEITGVPNTGELFF.

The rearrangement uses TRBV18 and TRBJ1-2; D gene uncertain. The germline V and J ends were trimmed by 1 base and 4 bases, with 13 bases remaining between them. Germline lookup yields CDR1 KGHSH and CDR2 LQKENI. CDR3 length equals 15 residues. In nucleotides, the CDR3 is TGTGCCAGCTCACCACGGTTAACCGAGAGCTATGGCTACACCTTC. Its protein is CASSPRLTESYGYTF.

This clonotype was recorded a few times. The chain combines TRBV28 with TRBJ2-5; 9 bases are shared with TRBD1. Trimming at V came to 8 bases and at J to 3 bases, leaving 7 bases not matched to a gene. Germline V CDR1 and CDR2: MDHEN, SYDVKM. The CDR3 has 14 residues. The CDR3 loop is CASLTGTGKETQYF. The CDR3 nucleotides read TGTGCCAGCCTCACTGGGACAGGGAAAGAGACCCAGTACTTC.

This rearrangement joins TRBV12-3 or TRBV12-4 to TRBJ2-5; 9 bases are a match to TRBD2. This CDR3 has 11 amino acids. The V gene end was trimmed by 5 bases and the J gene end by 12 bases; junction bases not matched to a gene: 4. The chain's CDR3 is CASSGRLAEYF. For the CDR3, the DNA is TGTGCCAGCAGTGGCAGACTAGCGGAGTACTTC.

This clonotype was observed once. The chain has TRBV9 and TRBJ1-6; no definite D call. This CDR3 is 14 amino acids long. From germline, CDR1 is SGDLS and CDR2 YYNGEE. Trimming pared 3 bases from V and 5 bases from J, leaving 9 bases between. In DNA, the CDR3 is TGTGCCAGCAGCGCCGGAACCCATAATTCACCCCTCCACTTT. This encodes CASSAGTHNSPLHF.

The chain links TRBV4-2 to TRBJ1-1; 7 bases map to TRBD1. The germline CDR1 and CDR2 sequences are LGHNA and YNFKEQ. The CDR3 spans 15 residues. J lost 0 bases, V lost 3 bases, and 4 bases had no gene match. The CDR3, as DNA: TGTGCCAGCAGCCATGCGGGACAGCTGAACACTGAAGCTTTCTTT. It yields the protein CASSHAGQLNTEAFF.